The 24 T cell receptor beta chains below all came from one sample that was sequenced in a study of Tregs in tolerant kidney transplant recipients. These receptors' antigens are unknown. The method was immunoSEQ multiplex PCR; TCRdb's version includes in-frame clones alone and lacks a portion of them. The repertoire holds more than 4,000 clones, with 40% as singletons. The sample comprised CD8+ T cells from blood cultured with allogeneic cells. These receptors were obtained from a human donor in good health.

This clone turned up a few times. The V call is TRBV30, the J call TRBJ2-3; unclear D gene. The V and J ends lost 6 bases and 4 bases respectively, with 17 bases between them. Per the germline V gene, CDR1 is GTSNPN and CDR2 is SVGIG (reference sequence). This CDR3 has 14 residues. This CDR3 is CACYVGFGADTQYF. Written as DNA, the CDR3 is TGTGCCTGCTACGTAGGGTTTGGGGCAGATACGCAGTATTTT.

By proportion, this clone is medium-sized (0.01 to 0.1%). The V and J genes are TRBV2 and TRBJ2-7; no reliable D call. Germline lookup yields CDR1 SNHLY and CDR2 FYNNEI. The V end was cut by 10 bases, the J end by 0 bases, with 16 bases between. The CDR3 length is 14 residues. CDR3 coding DNA: TGTGCCATCCGAAGGAAGCGTTACTCCTACGAGCAGTACTTC. It encodes CAIRRKRYSYEQYF.

The rearrangement links TRBV11-3 to TRBJ1-1; no firm D call. Germline V gene lookup returns CDR1 SGHNT and CDR2 YENEEA. The CDR3 is made up of 14 amino acids. Trimming pared 3 bases from V and 2 bases from J, leaving 10 bases between. In nucleotides, the CDR3 is TGTGCCAGCAGCTTCCCGCCGAACAACACTGAAGCTTTCTTT. It translates to CASSFPPNNTEAFF.

The gene calls are TRBV4-1 and TRBJ1-1; 7 bases are shared with TRBD1. This CDR3 comprises 17 residues. J gave up 6 bases and V 1 base, and 14 bases lay outside the gene matches. CDR1 is MGHRA and CDR2 is YSYEKL in the germline V gene. In DNA form, the CDR3 reads TGCGCCAGCAGCCAAGGAAGACAGGGAGGGGGTGGAGCTGAAGCTTTCTTT. Its protein is CASSQGRQGGGGAEAFF.

This clone is medium-sized. The rearrangement links TRBV15 to TRBJ1-2; TRBD1 matches at 9 bases. Germline V gene data show CDR1 as LNHNV and CDR2 as YYDKDF (reference sequence). The CDR3 is 17 amino acids. Trimming removed 3 bases from V and 7 bases from J; junction bases left unmatched: 15. In nucleotides, the CDR3 is TGTGCCACCAGCAGGGACCCTACCGGGACAGGGTCCCTTGGCTACACCTTC. This codes for CATSRDPTGTGSLGYTF.

V is TRBV23-1 and J is TRBJ1-2, with TRBD1 identical over 8 bases. TRBV23-1 is marked as an open reading frame, function uncertain. V lost 2 bases to trimming and J lost 3 bases; unmatched junction nucleotides: 2. The CDR3 runs 14 residues. The DNA for the CDR3 is TGCGCCAGCAGTCAACACAGGGGGGACTATGGCTACACCTTC. It yields the protein CASSQHRGDYGYTF.

By sample fraction, this clone is medium-sized (0.01 to 0.1%). The chain is built from TRBV7-8 and TRBJ2-3; 8 bases line up with TRBD2. V was clipped by 8 bases and J by 4 bases; unmatched bases: 11. This CDR3 is 15 amino acids long. The germline V gene has CDR1 SGHVS and CDR2 FQNEAQ. CDR3 protein: CASRLGRGDPDTQYF. CDR3 nucleotides: TGTGCCAGCCGCCTGGGGCGGGGGGACCCAGATACGCAGTATTTT.

Note on this clone: A read error is likely here: a far larger clone is one base away. The V call is TRBV5-1, the J call TRBJ2-2, with D possibly TRBD2 on 6 matching bases. CDR1 and CDR2 (germline): SGHRS, YFSETQ. The V end was cut by 0 bases, the J end by 6 bases, with 12 bases between. CDR3 length: 15 residues. CDR3 region: CASSLEGAGAGELFF. DNA for the CDR3: TGCGCCAGCAGCTTGGAAGGAGCGGGTGCCGGGGAGCTGTTTTTT. Combining the CDR3 with reference TRBV5-1 and TRBJ2-2 gives the whole variable domain KAGVTQTPRYLIKTRGQQVTLSCSPISGHRSVSWYQQTPGQGLQFLFEYFSETQRNKGNFPGRFSGRQFSNSRSEMNVSTLELGDSALYLCASSLEGAGAGELFFGEGSRLTVL.

This clone has just a few counts. CDR3 sequence reads: CASRVSGREPEAFF. In nucleotides, the CDR3 is TGTGCCAGCAGAGTATCCGGGCGGGAACCTGAAGCTTTCTTT. The V gene is TRBV6-6, the J gene TRBJ1-1; D unresolved. V was cut by 6 bases and J by 6 bases, with 17 bases left in between. The CDR3 is made up of 14 amino acids. CDR1 MNHNY and CDR2 SVGAGI come from the germline V gene (reference sequence).

The CDR3 spells CASSPGPARRQPQHF. The CDR3 region has the DNA TGTGCCAGCAGCCCCGGGCCCGCCCGGCGTCAGCCCCAGCATTTT. The chain employs TRBV9 and TRBJ1-5; D is unclear. V was cut by 4 bases and J by 6 bases, with 17 bases left in between. This CDR3 is built from 15 residues. Germline V gene sequence: CDR1 SGDLS, CDR2 YYNGEE.

In its sample, this clone is medium-sized. This chain uses TRBV5-4 with TRBJ2-3, with unresolved D. CDR3 length: 14 residues. Germline V gene lookup returns CDR1 SGHNT and CDR2 YYREEE (reference sequence). V lost 7 bases to trimming and J lost 4 bases, with 16 bases between them. CDR3 nucleotide sequence: TGTGCCAGCCTCCTTTTTGCAATACCAGATACGCAGTATTTT. Translation gives CASLLFAIPDTQYF.

J is TRBJ1-4 and V is TRBV5-4, with unresolved D. CDR3 length: 12 amino acids. Germline V gene data show CDR1 as SGHNT and CDR2 as YYREEE (reference sequence). Trimming pared 4 bases from V and 8 bases from J, leaving 9 bases between. Here the CDR3 reads CASSPDGEKLFF. The CDR3 coding sequence is TGTGCCAGCAGCCCTGACGGGGAAAAACTGTTTTTT.

The genes are TRBV11-3 and TRBJ2-7, with D possibly matching TRBD1 (5 bases). Trimming stripped 6 bases from V and 0 bases from J, with 18 bases between. The length of the CDR3 is 16 residues. Germline CDR1 reads SGHNT; CDR2 reads YENEEA. CDR3 in DNA: TGTGCCAGCAGGCTAGTTGGGCAGGGCCTCTCCTACGAGCAGTACTTC. This codes for CASRLVGQGLSYEQYF.

The chain carries TRBV10-3 and TRBJ2-7; D is unresolved. The V and J ends lost 10 bases and 2 bases respectively, with 15 bases between them. This CDR3 comprises 13 residues. Germline V gene data show CDR1 as ENHRY and CDR2 as SYGVKD. CDR3 in amino acids: CASSPGSAYEQYF. CDR3 nucleotides: TGTGCCAGCAGCCCCGGGTCTGCCTACGAGCAGTACTTC.

The gene calls are TRBV6-1 and TRBJ1-1; the D is unclear. The ends were cut back, 6 bases at V and 4 bases at J, with 9 bases in the middle. The CDR3 spans 12 residues. Germline values: CDR1 MNHNS, CDR2 SASEGT. In DNA form, the CDR3 reads TGTGCCAGCAGGACGGGAGGCACTGAAGCTTTCTTT. Amino acids: CASRTGGTEAFF.

This clone was counted between two and nine times. The rearrangement links TRBV7-9 to TRBJ2-7; no clear D. Deletions cut 5 bases from V and 4 bases from J, with 12 bases between. The CDR3 is 13 amino acids. Germline CDR1 is SEHNR and CDR2 is FQNEAQ (reference sequence). CDR3 DNA sequence: TGTGCCAGCAGCCAAGTCGTCACTTACGAGCAGTACTTC. Translation: CASSQVVTYEQYF.

The sample holds a few counts of this clone. The rearrangement joins TRBV23-1 to TRBJ2-7; D is ambiguous. TRBV23-1 is identified as an open reading frame with a role that is uncertain. This CDR3 contains 15 residues. Trimming left V 2 bases short and J 2 bases short, with 13 bases between. The CDR3: CASSQTPPRTYEQYF. CDR3 DNA: TGCGCCAGCAGTCAAACCCCTCCCAGGACCTACGAGCAGTACTTC.

This chain connects TRBV9 to TRBJ2-1; a weak D match, TRBD2 (5 bases). Looked up from germline, CDR1 is SGDLS and CDR2 is YYNGEE. This CDR3 comprises 13 residues. V shed 3 bases and J shed 6 bases, with 10 bases lying between them. CDR3 DNA: TGTGCCAGCAGCGGTACTAGTCGCAATGAGCAGTTCTTC. Translated, it gives CASSGTSRNEQFF.

V gene TRBV4-2 combines with J gene TRBJ2-7; D is undetermined. Between the trimmed V and J ends, which lost 5 bases and 3 bases, there was a span of 14 bases. The CDR3 contains 14 residues. From germline, CDR1 is LGHNA and CDR2 YNFKEQ. CDR3 loop: CASSFRGKNYEQYF. The CDR3 region has the DNA TGTGCCAGCAGCTTTCGTGGCAAAAACTACGAGCAGTACTTC.

In its sample, this clone was seen a few times. The sample carries other DNA sequences with the same CDR3. This chain links TRBV5-1 with TRBJ1-1; 9 bases map to TRBD1. The length of the CDR3 is 15 residues. Germline CDR1 and CDR2: SGHRS and YFSETQ. Germline trimming cut 4 bases from V and 5 bases from J; bases unmatched to any gene: 9. The CDR3 loop is CASSRDRARETEAFF. The CDR3 coding sequence is TGCGCCAGCAGCCGGGACAGGGCCAGGGAAACTGAAGCTTTCTTT. Full variable domain (rest looked up from reference TRBV5-1 and TRBJ1-1): KAGVTQTPRYLIKTRGQQVTLSCSPISGHRSVSWYQQTPGQGLQFLFEYFSETQRNKGNFPGRFSGRQFSNSRSEMNVSTLELGDSALYLCASSRDRARETEAFFGQGTRLTVV.

The sample holds a few counts of this clone. The chain couples TRBV19 to TRBJ2-7; D is possibly TRBD1 (6 bases). V was shortened by 3 bases and J by 7 bases, with 13 bases between the two germline ends. This CDR3 region has 13 residues. Germline CDR1 is LNHDA and CDR2 is SQIVND (reference sequence). The CDR3 bases are TGTGCCAGTAGTATCTGGACAGAAGGAGAGCAGTACTTC. It specifies CASSIWTEGEQYF.

This chain joins TRBV19 and TRBJ2-2, with D perhaps matching TRBD1 or TRBD2 (5 bases each). Between the trimmed V and J ends, which lost 6 bases and 5 bases, there was a span of 13 bases. The CDR3 sequence is 14 residues long. Germline CDR1 is LNHDA and CDR2 is SQIVND (reference sequence). In DNA, the CDR3 is TGTGCCAGTAGCCCTCCGGGACGTACCGGGGAGCTGTTTTTT. As protein: CASSPPGRTGELFF.

By sample share, this clone is medium-sized (0.01 to 0.1%). The chain is built from TRBV6-6 and TRBJ2-5, with TRBD1 matching 8 bases. Germline lookup yields CDR1 MNHNY and CDR2 SVGAGI (reference sequence). The CDR3 sequence is 16 residues long. Unmatched junction bases numbered 11, after V lost 3 bases and J lost 5 bases. This CDR3 is CASSYLMTGDGETQYF. The DNA for the CDR3 is TGTGCCAGCAGTTATCTTATGACAGGGGACGGGGAGACCCAGTACTTC.

By its share, this clone is medium-sized. V is TRBV29-1 and J is TRBJ1-1, with TRBD1 as a possible D gene (6 bases). This CDR3 has 14 residues. V lost 6 bases to trimming and J lost 7 bases, with 21 bases between them. CDR1 and CDR2 from the germline V gene are SQVTM and ANQGSEA. The CDR3 protein is CSVRDISLVSEAFF. CDR3 in DNA: TGCAGCGTCCGGGACATCTCGTTAGTCAGTGAAGCTTTCTTT.